The rows below give T cell receptor beta chains drawn from one sample of a study of T cell repertoires in cytomegalovirus infection. TCRdb re-called the reads through MiXCR, storing one row per CDR3 protein. The sample consists of roughly 640,000 distinct CDR3 sequences, 24% of them appearing once. The source material was CD8+ T cells from PBMCs. These receptors were collected from a human donor in good health (CMV status not recorded). Some clones in this sample may be carry-over from other donors' samples. Both conserved end residues are part of each CDR3. Each record gives: D gene, clone size, J gene, V gene, CDR3 protein, CDR3 DNA. A D gene is named only where the DNA matches it firmly. For some rows the clone size is stated as once, few or many, or as a class when expanded; others skip it.

TRBD1	-	TRBJ2-1	TRBV5-4	CASRPGTGDSDEQFF	TGTGCCAGCAGGCCCGGGACAGGGGATTCCGATGAGCAGTTCTTC
TRBD1	many	TRBJ2-1	TRBV7-9	CASSIQGPYNEQFF	TGTGCCAGCAGTATACAGGGGCCCTACAATGAGCAGTTCTTC
TRBD2	-	TRBJ2-2	TRBV19	CASNPGLAGKRTGELFF	TGTGCCAGTAATCCGGGACTAGCGGGGAAAAGGACCGGGGAGCTGTTTTTT
TRBD1	-	TRBJ2-5	TRBV27	CASSFLGQGQETLYF	TGTGCCAGCAGTTTCCTCGGACAGGGCCAAGAGACCCTGTACTTC
-	-	TRBJ1-4	TRBV7-9	CASSLGPGLNEKLFF	TGTGCCAGCAGCTTAGGCCCAGGGCTTAATGAAAAACTGTTTTTT
TRBD2	few	TRBJ2-1	TRBV12-3/TRBV12-4	CASSHGTSGVGDEQFF	TGTGCCAGCAGTCACGGGACTAGCGGGGTTGGCGATGAGCAGTTCTTC
TRBD1	few	TRBJ2-2	TRBV20-1	CSALHLWDRLNTGELFF	TGCAGTGCCCTCCATCTGTGGGACAGGTTAAACACCGGGGAGCTGTTTTTT
TRBD1	many	TRBJ1-5	TRBV7-9	CASSSTGDQPQHF	TGTGCCAGCAGCTCGACAGGGGATCAGCCCCAGCATTTT
-	-	TRBJ2-5	TRBV29-1	CSGLRESVSETQYF	TGCAGCGGTCTGAGGGAATCGGTTTCGGAGACCCAGTACTTC
-	many	TRBJ1-4	TRBV7-8	CASSKGPDWGGGEKLFF	TGTGCCAGCAGCAAAGGCCCCGATTGGGGGGGTGGTGAAAAACTGTTTTTT
TRBD1	many	TRBJ2-7	TRBV27	CASSLRGPYEQYF	TGTGCCAGCAGTTTAAGGGGGCCCTACGAGCAGTACTTC
-	many	TRBJ2-1	TRBV10-3	CAISESRGEEYNEQFF	TGTGCCATCAGTGAGTCTAGGGGAGAGGAATACAATGAGCAGTTCTTC
-	many	TRBJ2-1	TRBV12-3/TRBV12-4	CASSAGSDEQFF	TGTGCCAGCAGTGCCGGGTCGGATGAGCAGTTCTTC
TRBD2	many	TRBJ2-1	TRBV7-8	CASSLGLAGGGEQFF	TGTGCCAGCAGCTTGGGACTAGCGGGGGGTGGTGAGCAGTTCTTC
TRBD1	-	TRBJ2-2	TRBV19	CASSSGTGVRGELFF	TGTGCCAGTAGCTCCGGGACAGGGGTTCGGGGGGAGCTGTTTTTT
-	few	TRBJ2-7	TRBV7-2	CASSTLGVGEQYF	TGTGCCAGCAGCACATTGGGGGTTGGCGAGCAGTACTTC
TRBD1	-	TRBJ1-1	TRBV9	CASSARTGKMNTEAFF	TGTGCCAGCAGCGCTAGGACAGGAAAGATGAACACTGAAGCTTTCTTT
-	few	TRBJ1-3	TRBV5-6	CASSITRNTIYF	TGTGCCAGCAGCATAACACGGAACACCATATATTTT
-	many	TRBJ2-3	TRBV7-2	CASSFEGSIGTDTQYF	TGTGCCAGCAGCTTCGAAGGGAGTATCGGCACAGATACGCAGTATTTT
-	many	TRBJ1-1	TRBV7-2	CASRFGQEAFF	TGTGCCAGCAGATTCGGACAGGAAGCTTTCTTT
-	few	TRBJ1-4	TRBV29-1	CSVRYEKLFF	TGCAGCGTTCGGTATGAAAAACTGTTTTTT
-	few	TRBJ2-1	TRBV12-3/TRBV12-4	CASSFQNQGNEQFF	TGTGCCAGCAGTTTTCAGAACCAAGGCAATGAGCAGTTCTTC
-	few	TRBJ1-2	TRBV7-9	CASSLERDTYGYTF	TGTGCCAGCAGCTTAGAGAGGGACACCTATGGCTACACCTTC
-	-	TRBJ1-2	TRBV29-1	CSVALRDDGYTF	TGCAGCGTTGCTCTCAGGGATGATGGCTACACCTTC
-	few	TRBJ2-7	TRBV27	CASTKSPGTEDIRYEQYF	TGTGCCAGCACCAAATCTCCCGGGACGGAGGATATCAGGTACGAGCAGTACTTC
-	-	TRBJ1-4	TRBV28	CASSYEGLNEKLFF	TGTGCCAGCAGTTATGAGGGCCTGAATGAAAAACTGTTTTTT
-	-	TRBJ1-6	TRBV10-2	CASSESRGLKNSPLHF	TGCGCCAGCAGTGAGTCGAGGGGCCTAAAAAATTCACCCCTCCACTTT
-	-	TRBJ2-2	TRBV13	CASSLGQVHGELFF	TGTGCCAGCAGCTTAGGCCAAGTCCACGGGGAGCTGTTTTTT
-	-	TRBJ2-5	TRBV2	CASSDKATVQETQYF	TGTGCCAGCAGTGATAAGGCGACAGTGCAAGAGACCCAGTACTTC
-	many	TRBJ2-1	TRBV7-3	CASSPTGRSYNEQFF	TGTGCCAGCAGCCCCACAGGACGGTCCTACAATGAGCAGTTCTTC
-	many	TRBJ1-1	TRBV7-2	CASTWGSEAFF	TGTGCCAGCACCTGGGGGAGTGAAGCTTTCTTT
TRBD1	few	TRBJ2-5	TRBV5-5	CASLDRGQETQYF	TGTGCCAGTCTAGACAGGGGACAAGAGACCCAGTACTTC
-	few	TRBJ1-2	TRBV7-9	CASSPGAYYGYTF	TGTGCCAGCAGTCCAGGGGCTTATTATGGCTACACCTTC
TRBD1	few	TRBJ1-2	TRBV6-6	CASSSRDSLYGYTF	TGTGCCAGCAGTTCCAGGGACAGCCTCTATGGCTACACCTTC
TRBD1	many	TRBJ1-1	TRBV12-5	CASDLTGPNTEAFF	TGTGCTAGTGACCTGACAGGGCCGAACACTGAAGCTTTCTTT
-	many	TRBJ1-1	TRBV12-3/TRBV12-4	CASSLNPGLPDTEAFF	TGTGCCAGCAGCCTAAATCCGGGACTGCCGGACACTGAAGCTTTCTTT
-	-	TRBJ2-7	TRBV6-4	CASSFLPGHEQYF	TGTGCCAGCAGTTTCCTCCCAGGCCACGAGCAGTACTTC
-	-	TRBJ2-5	TRBV7-6	CASSLAPPRGPQETQYF	TGTGCCAGCAGCTTAGCGCCTCCCAGGGGCCCCCAAGAGACCCAGTACTTC
-	few	TRBJ2-5	TRBV12-3/TRBV12-4	CASTASFQETQYF	TGTGCCAGCACCGCCTCTTTCCAAGAGACCCAGTACTTC
TRBD2	many	TRBJ2-3	TRBV12-5	CASGFWTSGDPSTDTQYF	TGTGCTAGTGGTTTTTGGACTAGCGGGGATCCTAGCACAGATACGCAGTATTTT
TRBD2	few	TRBJ2-3	TRBV7-9	CASSPTSSGRTDTQYF	TGTGCCAGCAGCCCAACGTCTAGCGGACGCACAGATACGCAGTATTTT
-	few	TRBJ2-3	TRBV19	CASSTGTTTDTQYF	TGTGCCAGTAGCACCGGGACCACCACAGATACGCAGTATTTT
-	many	TRBJ2-1	TRBV7-2	CASSKGRVNEQFF	TGTGCCAGCTCCAAGGGGCGGGTCAATGAGCAGTTCTTC
TRBD1	many	TRBJ2-1	TRBV27	CASSFKDRDNEQFF	TGTGCCAGCAGTTTCAAGGACAGGGACAATGAGCAGTTCTTC
-	-	TRBJ2-7	TRBV12-3/TRBV12-4	CASSTEGSYEQYF	TGTGCCAGCAGTACCGAGGGGTCCTACGAGCAGTACTTC
TRBD2	-	TRBJ2-3	TRBV20-1	CSATDSGGTADTQYF	TGCAGTGCTACCGATAGCGGGGGTACCGCAGATACGCAGTATTTT
-	-	TRBJ2-1	TRBV6-2/TRBV6-3	CASSKWTADNEQFF	TGTGCCAGCAGTAAATGGACGGCGGATAATGAGCAGTTCTTC
TRBD2	few	TRBJ2-1	TRBV20-1	CSARDYLAGESNEQFF	TGCAGTGCTAGAGATTATTTAGCGGGGGAGAGCAATGAGCAGTTCTTC
-	-	TRBJ2-2	TRBV7-6	CASSLSGHSRGELFF	TGTGCCAGCAGCTTATCCGGGCACTCTAGGGGGGAGCTGTTTTTT